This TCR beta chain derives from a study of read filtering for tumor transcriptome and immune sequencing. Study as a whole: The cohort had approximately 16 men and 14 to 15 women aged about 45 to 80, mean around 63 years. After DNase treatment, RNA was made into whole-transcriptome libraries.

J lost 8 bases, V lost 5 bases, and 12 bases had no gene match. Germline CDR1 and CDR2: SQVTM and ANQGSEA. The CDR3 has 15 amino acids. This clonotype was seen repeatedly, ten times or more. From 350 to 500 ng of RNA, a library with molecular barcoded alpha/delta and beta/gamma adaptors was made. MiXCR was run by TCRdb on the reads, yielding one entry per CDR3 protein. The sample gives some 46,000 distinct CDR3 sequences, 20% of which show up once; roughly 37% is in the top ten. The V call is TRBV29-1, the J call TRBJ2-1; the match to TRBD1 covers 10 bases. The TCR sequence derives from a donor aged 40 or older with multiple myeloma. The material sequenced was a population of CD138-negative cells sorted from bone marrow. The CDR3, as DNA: TGCAGCGTTAACCGGGACAGGGGCGCTATCGATGAGCAGTTCTTC. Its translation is CSVNRDRGAIDEQFF.